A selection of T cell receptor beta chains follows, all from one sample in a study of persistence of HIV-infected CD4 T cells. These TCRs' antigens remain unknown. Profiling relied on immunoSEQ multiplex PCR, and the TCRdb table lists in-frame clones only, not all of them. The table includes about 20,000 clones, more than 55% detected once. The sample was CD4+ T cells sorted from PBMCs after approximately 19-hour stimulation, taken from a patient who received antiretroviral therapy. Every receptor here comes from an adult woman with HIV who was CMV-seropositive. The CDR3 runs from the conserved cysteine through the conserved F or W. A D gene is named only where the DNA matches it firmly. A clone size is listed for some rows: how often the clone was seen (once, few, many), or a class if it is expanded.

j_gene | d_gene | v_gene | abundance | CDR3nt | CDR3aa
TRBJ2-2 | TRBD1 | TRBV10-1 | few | TGCGCCAGCAGTGAGGGAGTACCGGTTTGGGACAGGGTTGACACCGGGGAGCTGTTTTTT | CASSEGVPVWDRVDTGELFF
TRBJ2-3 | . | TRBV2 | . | TGTGCCAGCAGTGCAACGATACCCACAGATACGCAGTATTTT | CASSATIPTDTQYF
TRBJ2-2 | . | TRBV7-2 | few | TGTGCCAGCAGCTTATTCTCTCAGGGGGGCGGGGAGCTGTTTTTT | CASSLFSQGGGELFF
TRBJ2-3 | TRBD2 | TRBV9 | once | TGTGCCAGCAGCAGGACTAGCGAGAGCACAGATACGCAGTATTTT | CASSRTSESTDTQYF
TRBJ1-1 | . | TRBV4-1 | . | TGCGCCAGCAGCCAAGAACAGGGTCTAACTGAAGCTTTCTTT | CASSQEQGLTEAFF
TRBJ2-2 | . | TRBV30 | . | TGTGCCTGGAGAGACACGTTTATTGGGGAGCTGTTTTTT | CAWRDTFIGELFF
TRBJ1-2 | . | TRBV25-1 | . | TGTGCCAGCAGTCCTGGGAGCTATGGCTACACCTTC | CASSPGSYGYTF
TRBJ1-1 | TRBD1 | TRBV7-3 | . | TGTGCCAGCAGCTTAGACAGGGGACTAAACACTGAAGCTTTCTTT | CASSLDRGLNTEAFF
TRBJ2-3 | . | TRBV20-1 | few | TGCAGTGCTAGTTATAGTGCGAGGAGCGGCACAGATACGCAGTATTTT | CSASYSARSGTDTQYF
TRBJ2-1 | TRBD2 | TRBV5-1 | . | TGCGCCAGCGGGTCGGCGGGGGGATACAATGAGCAGTTCTTC | CASGSAGGYNEQFF
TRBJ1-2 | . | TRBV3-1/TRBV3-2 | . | TGTGCCAGCAGCCGAGTCGACCATGGCTACACCTTC | CASSRVDHGYTF
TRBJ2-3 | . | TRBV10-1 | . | TGCGCCAGCAGTGAGTCCGGTAGCGGCACAGATACGCAGTATTTT | CASSESGSGTDTQYF
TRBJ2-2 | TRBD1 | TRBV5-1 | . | TGCGCCAGCAGCTTGACAGGGGGGACGTGGACCGGGGAGCTGTTTTTT | CASSLTGGTWTGELFF
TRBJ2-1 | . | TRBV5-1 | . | TGCGCCAGCAGCTTTTGGGGGAGGACAGCCCAGGGAGATGAGCAGTTCTTC | CASSFWGRTAQGDEQFF
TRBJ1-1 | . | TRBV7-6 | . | TGTGCCAGCAGCTTAAATGGGGAGAACACTGAAGCTTTCTTT | CASSLNGENTEAFF
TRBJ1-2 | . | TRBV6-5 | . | TGTGCCAGCTGGGTCAGGGGCTATGGCTACACCTTC | CASWVRGYGYTF
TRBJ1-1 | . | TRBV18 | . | TGTGCCAGCTCACCCACTGCGAACACTGAAGCTTTCTTT | CASSPTANTEAFF
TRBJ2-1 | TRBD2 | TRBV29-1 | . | TGCAGCGTTGGGTTAGGGACTAGCGTATACAATGAGCAGTTCTTC | CSVGLGTSVYNEQFF
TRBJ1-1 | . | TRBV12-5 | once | TGTGCTAGTGGTTCGGACGCCTACACTGAAGCTTTCTTT | CASGSDAYTEAFF
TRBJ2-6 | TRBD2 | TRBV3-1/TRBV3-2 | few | TGTGCCAGCGCTCCGGGGGGAGGAGGCTCTGGGGCCAACGTCCTGACTTTC | CASAPGGGGSGANVLTF
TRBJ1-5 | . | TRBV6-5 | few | TGTGCCAGCAGTACGACAGTGGAACAGCCCCAGCATTTT | CASSTTVEQPQHF
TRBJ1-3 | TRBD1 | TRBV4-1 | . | TGCGCCAGCAGCCAAGGGAGGGGACAGGGGGGCTCTGGAAACACCATATATTTT | CASSQGRGQGGSGNTIYF
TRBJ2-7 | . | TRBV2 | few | TGTGCCAGCAGTCAACAGGGCTACGAGCAGTACTTC | CASSQQGYEQYF
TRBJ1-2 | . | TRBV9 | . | TGTGCCAGCAGCGTAGACGACACCACTGGTGGCTACACCTTC | CASSVDDTTGGYTF
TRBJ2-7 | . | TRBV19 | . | TGTGCCAGTAGCGTGGCGGCAGGGAGCTACGAGCAGTACTTC | CASSVAAGSYEQYF
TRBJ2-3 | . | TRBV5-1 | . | TGCGCCAGCAGCTTGGGGCCCGTAGGGCTAGCCCCTACAGATACGCAGTATTTT | CASSLGPVGLAPTDTQYF
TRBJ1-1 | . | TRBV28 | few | TGTGCCAGCAGTTTGGTTAACAGGGAGACTGAAGCTTTCTTT | CASSLVNRETEAFF
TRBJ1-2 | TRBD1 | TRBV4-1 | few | TGCGCCAGCAGCGAAGCCCCGGGACAGAGGATCTATGGCTACACCTTC | CASSEAPGQRIYGYTF
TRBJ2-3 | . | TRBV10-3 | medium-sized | TGTGCCATCAGAGGGGAGGAAACGCAGTATTTT | CAIRGEETQYF
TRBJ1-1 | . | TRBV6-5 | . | TGTGCCAGCAGTTACTCGGGGGAGGACACTGAAGCTTTCTTT | CASSYSGEDTEAFF
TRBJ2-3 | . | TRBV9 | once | TGTGCCAGCAGCCTAGCGCCTAGCACAGATACGCAGTATTTT | CASSLAPSTDTQYF
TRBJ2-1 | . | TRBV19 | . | TGTGCCAGTGGAGTCGGACAGAACTCCTACAATGAGCAGTTCTTC | CASGVGQNSYNEQFF
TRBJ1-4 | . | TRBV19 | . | TGTGCCAGTAGTTCACGAGGACAGAATGAAAAACTGTTTTTT | CASSSRGQNEKLFF
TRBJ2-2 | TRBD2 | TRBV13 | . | TGTGCCAGCAGCCGGGACAAGCGGGGGTCCCGGAGCGGGGAGCTGTTTTTT | CASSRDKRGSRSGELFF
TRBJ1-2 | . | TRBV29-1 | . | TGCAGCACAACTCGAGGTGACAGCTTGGTAGGTGGCTACACCTTC | CSTTRGDSLVGGYTF
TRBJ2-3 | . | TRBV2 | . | TGTGCCAGCGCGCCGACACGAACCGACACAGATACGCAGTATTTT | CASAPTRTDTDTQYF
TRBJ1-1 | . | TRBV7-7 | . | TGTGCTAGCAGCTTGTCCCACAACACTGAAGCTTTCTTT | CASSLSHNTEAFF
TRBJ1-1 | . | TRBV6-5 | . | TGTGCCAGCAGCTTCAGGGGCCCCAACACTGAAGCTTTCTTT | CASSFRGPNTEAFF
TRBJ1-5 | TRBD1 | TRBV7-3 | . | TGTGCCAGCAGCTTAACAGGGGGCAGCAATCAGCCCCAGCATTTT | CASSLTGGSNQPQHF
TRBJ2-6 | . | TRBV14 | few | TGTGCCAGCAGCCAAGATAGTCACCTCAACTCTGGGGCCAACGTCCTGACTTTC | CASSQDSHLNSGANVLTF
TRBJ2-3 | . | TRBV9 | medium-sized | TGTGCCAGCAGCATAAGGGGGGGTTACTCCACAGATACGCAGTATTTT | CASSIRGGYSTDTQYF
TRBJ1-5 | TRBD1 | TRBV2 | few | TGTGCCAGCAGTGCGGGACAGGCAGATCAGCCCCAGCATTTT | CASSAGQADQPQHF
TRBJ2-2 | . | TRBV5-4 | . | TGTGCCAGCAGCTTGTTAGGGGGGGCCCCCGGGGAGCTGTTTTTT | CASSLLGGAPGELFF
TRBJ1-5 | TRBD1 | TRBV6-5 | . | TGTGCCAGCAGTTCGCCAGGGGGTGTCAATCAGCCCCAGCATTTT | CASSSPGGVNQPQHF
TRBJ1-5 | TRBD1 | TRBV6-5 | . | TGTGCCAGCAGTCGGACTGGACAGGGCGGTCAGCCCCAGCATTTT | CASSRTGQGGQPQHF
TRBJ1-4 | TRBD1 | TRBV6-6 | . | TGTGCCAGCAGTGACAGGGCTGGGAGTGAAAAACTGTTTTTT | CASSDRAGSEKLFF
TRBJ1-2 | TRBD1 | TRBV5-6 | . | TGTGCCAGCAGCCCATGGGACAGGGAAAATAGCGGCTACACCTTC | CASSPWDRENSGYTF
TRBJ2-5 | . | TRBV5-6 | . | TGTGCCAGCAGCTTTACCCCCACCGGGACATATAGGGAGACCCAGTACTTC | CASSFTPTGTYRETQYF
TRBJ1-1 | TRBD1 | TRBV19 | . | TGTGCCAGCAGAATTTCCGGGACAGGGAACACTGAAGCTTTCTTT | CASRISGTGNTEAFF